This T cell receptor beta chain was captured in a study of Graves' ophthalmopathy and Graves' hyperthyroidism. Study-wide results and limits: In blood appeared most of the expanded thyroid clonotypes whose frequency exceeded 0.001.

On this clonotype itself: The target antigen is unknown.

RNA transcripts yielded amplified TCR beta CDR3 regions. The first round was an RT-PCR with HTBI primers, and the second round was a multiplex PCR. TCRdb re-called the multiplex PCR reads with MiXCR, one entry per CDR3 protein. The sample lists roughly 160,000 distinct CDR3 sequences; around two fifths were seen once. The CDR3 covers 13 residues. V lost 2 bases to trimming and J lost 5 bases, with 9 bases between them. Ophthalmopathic donors had moderate-to-severe activity, CAS ≥3 and NOSPECS ≥4, with disease that had lasted under 3 months. This TCR was sampled from a woman aged 40 to 55 with Graves' ophthalmopathy. The chain carries TRBV12-3 or TRBV12-4 and TRBJ2-5; weak D call: TRBD2 (6 bases). The sequencing sample was made of peripheral blood. CDR3 nucleotide sequence: TGTGCCAGCAGTTTAATGGCGGGGGAGACCCAGTACTTC. Translated: CASSLMAGETQYF.